This entry describes one T cell receptor (beta chain). Its antigen is not known. This entry belongs to a study of somatic mutations in cytotoxic T cells in rheumatoid arthritis. Study overall: Several of the V beta antibody-stained T-cell populations were flow-sorted at nearly 100% purity; V beta1+ cells were among them and were sequenced for TCRB. Findings and caveats of the study: Clonality of CD8+ cells rose with age in rheumatoid arthritis patients but not healthy controls. Unknown were the antigen targets of the expanded CD8+ clones. A single CD8+ clone exceeded 20% of CD8+ cells in about an eighth of the roughly 60 patients.

Clones were sequenced by immunoSEQ multiplex PCR, and TCRdb holds only the in-frame ones, with some missing. The table shows 8,000 to 10,000 clones, with 79% occurring only once. Unmatched junction bases numbered 6, after V lost 1 base and J lost 5 bases. The germline gives CDR1 SGHRS, CDR2 YFSETQ. There are 15 residues in the CDR3. This receptor was obtained from an adult with rheumatoid arthritis. The sequenced sample consisted of CD8+ T cells sorted from blood. V is TRBV5-1 and J is TRBJ2-5; TRBD2 agrees at 9 bases. CDR3 coding DNA: TGCGCCAGCAGCTTGACTGCGGGGGGGGTGGAGACCCAGTACTTC. Translation: CASSLTAGGVETQYF.